This T cell receptor (beta chain) was recovered during a study of OX40 agonist ivuxolimab in advanced cancers. The study's findings and limits: At doses 0.1 to 3.0 mg/kg, CD4+ and CD8+ clones expanded.

As regards this clone: Its antigen is as yet unknown.

The repertoire was sequenced with immunoSEQ multiplex PCR; TCRdb's copy has only in-frame clones and lacks some. The sample shows about 61,000 clones, approximately 77% of them seen only once. Per the germline V gene, CDR1 is LNHDA and CDR2 is SQIVND (reference sequence). CDR3 length: 12 amino acids. Deletions cut 5 bases from V and 8 bases from J, with 9 bases between. The chain is built from TRBV19 and TRBJ1-4; D gene unclear. The source was CD4+ or CD8+ T cells sorted from blood, collected in a trial of the OX40 agonist ivuxolimab. The clonotype originates from an adult with an advanced solid tumor such as melanoma, head and neck, liver or kidney cancer. CDR3: CASSAPGEKLFF. The CDR3 nucleotides are TGTGCCAGTAGTGCGCCAGGAGAAAAACTGTTTTTT.